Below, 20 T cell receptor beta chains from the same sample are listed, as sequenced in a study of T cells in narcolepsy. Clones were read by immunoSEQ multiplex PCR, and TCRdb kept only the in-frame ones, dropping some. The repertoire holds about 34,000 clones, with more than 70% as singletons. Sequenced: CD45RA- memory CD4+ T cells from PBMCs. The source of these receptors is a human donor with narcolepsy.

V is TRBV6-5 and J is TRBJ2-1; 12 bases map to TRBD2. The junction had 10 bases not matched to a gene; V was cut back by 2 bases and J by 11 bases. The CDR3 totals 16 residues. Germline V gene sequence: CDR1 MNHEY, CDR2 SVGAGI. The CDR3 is CASSYHGTSGFGQQFF. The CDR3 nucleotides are TGTGCCAGCAGTTACCACGGGACTAGCGGGTTTGGGCAGCAGTTCTTC.

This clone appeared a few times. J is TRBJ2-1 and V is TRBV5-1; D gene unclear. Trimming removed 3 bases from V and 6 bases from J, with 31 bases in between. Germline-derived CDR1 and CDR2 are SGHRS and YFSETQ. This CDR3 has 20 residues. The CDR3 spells CASSSPSPQLTPSVLNEQFF. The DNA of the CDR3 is TGCGCCAGCAGCTCTCCTTCCCCCCAGCTAACACCCTCCGTTCTCAATGAGCAGTTCTTC.

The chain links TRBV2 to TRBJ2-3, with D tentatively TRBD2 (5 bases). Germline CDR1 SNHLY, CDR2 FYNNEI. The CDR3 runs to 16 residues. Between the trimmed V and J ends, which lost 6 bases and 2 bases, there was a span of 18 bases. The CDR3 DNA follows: TGTGCCAGCAGGGCCCCGGGTGGGAGATACACAGATACGCAGTATTTT. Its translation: CASRAPGGRYTDTQYF.

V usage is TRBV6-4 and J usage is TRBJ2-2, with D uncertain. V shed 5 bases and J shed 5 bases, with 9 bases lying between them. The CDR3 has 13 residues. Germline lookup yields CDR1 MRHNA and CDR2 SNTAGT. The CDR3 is CASSQVGTGELFF. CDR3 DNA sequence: TGTGCCAGCAGTCAGGTCGGAACCGGGGAGCTGTTTTTT.

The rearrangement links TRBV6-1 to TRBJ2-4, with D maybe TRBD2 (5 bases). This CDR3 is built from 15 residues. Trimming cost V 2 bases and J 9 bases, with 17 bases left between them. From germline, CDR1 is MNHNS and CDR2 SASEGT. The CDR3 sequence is CASSERGGSNAIQYF. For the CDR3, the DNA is TGTGCCAGCAGTGAACGGGGTGGGAGCAACGCCATTCAGTACTTC.

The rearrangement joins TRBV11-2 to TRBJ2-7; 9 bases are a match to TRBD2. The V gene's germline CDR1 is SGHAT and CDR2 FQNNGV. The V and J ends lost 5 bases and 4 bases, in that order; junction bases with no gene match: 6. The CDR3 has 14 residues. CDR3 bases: TGTGCCAGCAGCGCGGGGGGGCAGGGGTACGAGCAGTACTTC. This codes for CASSAGGQGYEQYF.

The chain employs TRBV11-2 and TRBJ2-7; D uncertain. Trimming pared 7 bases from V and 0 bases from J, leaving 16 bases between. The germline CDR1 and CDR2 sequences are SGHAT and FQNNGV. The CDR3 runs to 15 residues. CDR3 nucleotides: TGTGCCAGCAACCTCGGAGTTGAACTCTCCTACGAGCAGTACTTC. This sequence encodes CASNLGVELSYEQYF.

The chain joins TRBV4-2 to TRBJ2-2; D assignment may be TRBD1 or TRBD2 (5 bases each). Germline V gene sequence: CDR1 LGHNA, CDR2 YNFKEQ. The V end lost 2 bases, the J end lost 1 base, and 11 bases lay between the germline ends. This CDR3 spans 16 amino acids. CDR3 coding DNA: TGTGCCAGCAGCCAACGGGGCTTGAAGAACACCGGGGAGCTGTTTTTT. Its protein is CASSQRGLKNTGELFF.

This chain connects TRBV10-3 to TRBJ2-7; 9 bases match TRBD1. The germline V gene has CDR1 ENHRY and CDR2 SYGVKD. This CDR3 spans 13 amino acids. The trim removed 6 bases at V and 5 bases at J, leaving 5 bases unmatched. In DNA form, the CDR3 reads TGTGCCATCAGGGGACAGGGAGGGAACGAGCAGTACTTC. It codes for CAIRGQGGNEQYF.

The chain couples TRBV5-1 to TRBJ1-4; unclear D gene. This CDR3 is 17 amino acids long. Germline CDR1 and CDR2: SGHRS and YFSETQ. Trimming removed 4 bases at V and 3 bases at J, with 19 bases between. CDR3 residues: CASSPGAGDVANEKLFF. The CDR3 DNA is TGCGCCAGCAGCCCCGGAGCCGGTGATGTGGCTAATGAAAAACTGTTTTTT.

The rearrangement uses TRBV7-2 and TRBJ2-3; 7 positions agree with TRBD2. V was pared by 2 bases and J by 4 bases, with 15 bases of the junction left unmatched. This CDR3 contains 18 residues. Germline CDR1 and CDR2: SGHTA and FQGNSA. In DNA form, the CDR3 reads TGTGCCAGCAGCTTAAGAGGGCCTTTGGTGGGAGGGTCAGATACGCAGTATTTT. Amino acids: CASSLRGPLVGGSDTQYF.

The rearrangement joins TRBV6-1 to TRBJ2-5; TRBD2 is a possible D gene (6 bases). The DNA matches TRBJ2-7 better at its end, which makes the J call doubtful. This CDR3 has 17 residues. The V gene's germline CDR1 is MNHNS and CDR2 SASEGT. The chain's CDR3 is CASSDGGRRPRSYEQYF. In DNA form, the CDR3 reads TGTGCCAGCAGTGACGGGGGAAGGCGACCCAGGTCCTACGAGCAGTACTTC.

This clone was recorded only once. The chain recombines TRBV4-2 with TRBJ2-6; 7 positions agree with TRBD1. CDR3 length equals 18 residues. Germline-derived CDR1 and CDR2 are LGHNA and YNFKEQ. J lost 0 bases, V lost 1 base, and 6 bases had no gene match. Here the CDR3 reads CASSQGVGTASGANVLTF. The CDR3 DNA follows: TGTGCCAGCAGCCAAGGGGTCGGGACAGCCTCTGGGGCCAACGTCCTGACTTTC.

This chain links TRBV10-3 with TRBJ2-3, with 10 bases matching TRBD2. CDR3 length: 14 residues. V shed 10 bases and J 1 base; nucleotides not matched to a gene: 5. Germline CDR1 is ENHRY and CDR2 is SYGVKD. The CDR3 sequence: CASESGGGTDTQYF. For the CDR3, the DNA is TGTGCCAGCGAAAGCGGGGGGGGCACAGATACGCAGTATTTT.

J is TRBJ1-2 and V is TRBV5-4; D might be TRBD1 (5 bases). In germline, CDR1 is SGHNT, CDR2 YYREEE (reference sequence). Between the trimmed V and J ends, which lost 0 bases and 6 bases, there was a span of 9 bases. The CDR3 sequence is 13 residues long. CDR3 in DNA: TGTGCCAGCAGCTTGGGGGGGGAGGATGGCTACACCTTC. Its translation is CASSLGGEDGYTF.

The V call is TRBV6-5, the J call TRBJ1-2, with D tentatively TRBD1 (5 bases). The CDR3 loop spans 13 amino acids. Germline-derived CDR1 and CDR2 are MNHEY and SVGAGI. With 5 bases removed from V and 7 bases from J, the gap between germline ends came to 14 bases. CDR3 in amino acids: CASSEARRAGYTF. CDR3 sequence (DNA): TGTGCCAGCAGTGAAGCCCGCAGGGCTGGCTACACCTTC.

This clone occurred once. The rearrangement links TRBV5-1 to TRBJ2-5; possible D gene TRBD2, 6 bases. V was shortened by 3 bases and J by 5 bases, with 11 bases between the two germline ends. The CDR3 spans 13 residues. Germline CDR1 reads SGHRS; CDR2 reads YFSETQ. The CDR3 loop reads CASSSGGTETQYF. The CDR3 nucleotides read TGCGCCAGCAGCTCCGGAGGGACGGAGACCCAGTACTTC. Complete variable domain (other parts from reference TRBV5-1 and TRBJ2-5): KAGVTQTPRYLIKTRGQQVTLSCSPISGHRSVSWYQQTPGQGLQFLFEYFSETQRNKGNFPGRFSGRQFSNSRSEMNVSTLELGDSALYLCASSSGGTETQYFGPGTRLLVL.

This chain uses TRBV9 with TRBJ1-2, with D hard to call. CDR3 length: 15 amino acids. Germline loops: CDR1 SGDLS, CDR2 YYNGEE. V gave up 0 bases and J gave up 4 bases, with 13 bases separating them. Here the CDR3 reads CASSVGGETFYGYTF. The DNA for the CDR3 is TGTGCCAGCAGCGTAGGCGGGGAGACCTTCTATGGCTACACCTTC.

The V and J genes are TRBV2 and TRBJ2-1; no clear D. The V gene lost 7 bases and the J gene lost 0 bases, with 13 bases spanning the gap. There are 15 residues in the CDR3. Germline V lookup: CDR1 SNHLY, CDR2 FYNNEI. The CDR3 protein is CASNIGQSSYNEQFF. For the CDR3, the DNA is TGTGCCAGCAACATAGGGCAGAGCTCCTACAATGAGCAGTTCTTC.

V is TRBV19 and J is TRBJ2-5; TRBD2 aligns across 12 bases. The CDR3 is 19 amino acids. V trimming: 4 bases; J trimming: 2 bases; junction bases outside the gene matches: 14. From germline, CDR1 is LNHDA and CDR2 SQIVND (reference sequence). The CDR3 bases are TGTGCCAGTAGTAGATCGCTAGCGGGGGGGCGAGCCCATCAAGAGACCCAGTACTTC. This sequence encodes CASSRSLAGGRAHQETQYF.